These 7 T cell receptor beta chains were all obtained from the same sample, sequenced in a study of control samples from healthy donors and cancer patients. Assay: immunoSEQ multiplex PCR; the TCRdb copy retains only in-frame clones and omits some. The table lists tens of thousands of clones, about 89% of them singletons. The source material was blood. The receptors here all came from a young woman in good health.

This clone was seen once. The gene calls are TRBV6-5 and TRBJ1-6; 10 bases match TRBD1. The J segment lost 8 bases and the V segment lost 2 bases, leaving 6 bases of the junction unmatched. The germline CDR1 and CDR2 sequences are MNHEY and SVGAGI. This CDR3 has 16 amino acids. CDR3 DNA sequence: TGTGCCAGCAGTTACATCCGGGGACAGGGGTATTCACCCCTCCACTTT. It is translated as CASSYIRGQGYSPLHF.

A word on this clone: The junction and the germline gene differ at one end; a read error may be behind it. CDR3: CAWSAAGLAVLRRF. CDR3 coding DNA: TGTGCCTGGAGTGCCGCGGGACTAGCGGTCTTACGCCGATTC. The chain couples TRBV30 to TRBJ2-7; 11 bases fit TRBD2. The CDR3 covers 14 residues. Germline loops: CDR1 GTSNPN, CDR2 SVGIG (reference sequence). Using reference TRBV30 and TRBJ2-7 for the parts outside the CDR3, the full variable domain is SQTIHQWPATLVQPVGSPLSLECTVEGTSNPNLYWYRQAAGRGLQLLFYSVGIGQISSEVPQNLSASRPQDRQFILSSKKLLLSDSGFYLCAWSAAGLAVLRRFGPGTRLTVT.

The chain employs TRBV5-6 and TRBJ1-5, with no clear D. CDR3 length equals 12 residues. Germline V gene lookup returns CDR1 SGHDT and CDR2 YYEEEE. V lost 5 bases and J lost 4, with 7 bases in between. DNA for the CDR3: TGTGCCAGCAGTCGACAAAATCAGCCCCAGCATTTT. Translated: CASSRQNQPQHF.

V gene TRBV6-1 combines with J gene TRBJ1-3, with 10 nucleotides matching TRBD1. With 4 bases clipped from V and 5 bases from J, the junction kept 8 bases outside the gene matches. CDR1 and CDR2 from the germline V gene are MNHNS and SASEGT. This CDR3 comprises 16 residues. CDR3 amino acids: CASSGVGTGARNTIYF. The DNA of the CDR3 is TGTGCCAGCAGTGGCGTGGGGACAGGGGCTCGAAACACCATATATTTT.

The J gene is TRBJ1-6, the V gene TRBV4-1; perhaps TRBD1 as D (6 bases). The CDR3 has 17 amino acids. From germline, CDR1 is MGHRA and CDR2 YSYEKL. Trimming took off 5 bases at V and 12 bases at J, with 26 bases between the two ends. The CDR3 spells CASSEFGRGQRGRPLHF. CDR3 DNA sequence: TGCGCCAGCAGCGAATTCGGCAGGGGTCAAAGGGGGAGACCCCTCCACTTT.

V usage is TRBV5-1 and J usage is TRBJ2-3; D is unclear. CDR1 and CDR2 from the germline V gene are SGHRS and YFSETQ. This CDR3 contains 15 residues. Trimming shortened V by 0 bases and J by 0 bases, and 8 bases separated the two germline ends. DNA for the CDR3: TGCGCCAGCAGCTTGGCCACGCCGAGCACAGATACGCAGTATTTT. Protein sequence: CASSLATPSTDTQYF.

In its sample, this clone was seen a few times. The chain carries TRBV6-6 and TRBJ1-1, with TRBD1 matching 7 bases. Germline V gives CDR1 MNHNY, CDR2 SVGAGI (reference sequence). The trim removed 5 bases at V and 1 base at J, leaving 13 bases unmatched. The CDR3 runs 17 residues. CDR3 loop: CASSPTGIGGRNTEAFF. As DNA, the CDR3 is TGTGCCAGCAGTCCGACAGGGATAGGGGGAAGGAACACTGAAGCTTTCTTT.